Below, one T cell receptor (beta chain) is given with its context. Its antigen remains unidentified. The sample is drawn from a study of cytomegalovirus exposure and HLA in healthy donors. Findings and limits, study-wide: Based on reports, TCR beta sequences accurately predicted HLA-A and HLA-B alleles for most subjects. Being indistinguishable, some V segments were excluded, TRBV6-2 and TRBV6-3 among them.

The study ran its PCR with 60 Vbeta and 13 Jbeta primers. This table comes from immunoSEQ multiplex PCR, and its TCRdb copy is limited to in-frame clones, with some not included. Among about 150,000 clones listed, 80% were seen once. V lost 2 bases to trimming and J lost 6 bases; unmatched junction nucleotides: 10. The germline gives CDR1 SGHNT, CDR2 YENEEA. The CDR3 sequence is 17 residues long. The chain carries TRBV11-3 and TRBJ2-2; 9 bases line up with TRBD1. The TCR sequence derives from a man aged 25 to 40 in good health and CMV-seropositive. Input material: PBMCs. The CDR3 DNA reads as TGTGCCAGCAGCTTACCTTACAGGGGGCGGCGAGCCGGGGAGCTGTTTTTT. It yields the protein CASSLPYRGRRAGELFF.